A single sample is the source of the 5 T cell receptor beta chains below, sequenced in a study of T cells in Graves' hyperthyroidism and ophthalmopathy. It was RNA transcripts that yielded the amplified TCR beta CDR3 regions. The TCR CDR3 was amplified in a first-round RT-PCR using the HTBI primer set. TCRdb ran MiXCR on the multiplex PCR reads and lists one entry per CDR3 protein. The table has 550,000 to 700,000 distinct CDR3 sequences, roughly 50% seen once. The sequencing input was peripheral blood or thyroid tissue (not recorded which). Receptors were obtained from an adult woman with Graves' disease, either hyperthyroidism or ophthalmopathy (not recorded which).

CDR3 nucleotides: TGTGCCAGCAGTTTACTTGGGCCCCAGCATTTT. Amino acid sequence: CASSLLGPQHF. The V and J genes are TRBV28 and TRBJ1-5; unclear D gene. Germline CDR1 and CDR2: MDHEN and SYDVKM. With 2 bases removed from V and 9 bases from J, the gap between germline ends came to 5 bases. The CDR3 has 11 amino acids.

This rearrangement joins TRBV24-1 to TRBJ2-7; weak D call: TRBD1 (6 bases). Germline CDR1 and CDR2: KGHDR and SFDVKD. The CDR3 covers 16 residues. The germline V and J ends were trimmed by 6 bases and 7 bases, with 24 bases remaining between them. CDR3 region: CATSRAAPGVTGEQYF. The CDR3 DNA reads TGTGCCACCAGTCGGGCTGCGCCAGGGGTCACCGGGGAGCAGTACTTC.

About this clonotype: A junction boundary mismatches the germline segment, possibly from a read error. This chain connects TRBV3-1 to TRBJ2-5; tentatively, D is TRBD2 (6 bases). The CDR3 runs 16 residues. In germline, CDR1 is LGHDT, CDR2 YNNKEL (reference sequence). CDR3 coding DNA: TGTGCCAGCGGCCAAGGAGGAGGGCTGGGAAGAGAGACCCAGTACTTC. Its translation: CASGQGGGLGRETQYF.

The V call is TRBV25-1, the J call TRBJ1-6; the D gene is possibly TRBD1 (6 bases). V was trimmed by 6 bases and J by 0 bases, leaving 18 bases between them. The length of the CDR3 is 18 residues. Germline lookup yields CDR1 MGHDK and CDR2 SYGVNS. This CDR3 reads CASSLDLDSPSYNSPLHF. The CDR3 DNA is TGTGCCAGCAGCTTAGATCTGGACAGTCCCTCCTATAATTCACCCCTCCACTTT. The full variable domain, its missing parts supplied by reference TRBV25-1 and TRBJ1-6, is EADIYQTPRYLVIGTGKKITLECSQTMGHDKMYWYQQDPGMELHLIHYSYGVNSTEKGDLSSESTVSRIRTEHFPLTLESARPSHTSQYLCASSLDLDSPSYNSPLHFGNGTRLTVT.

The chain uses TRBV14 and TRBJ1-4, with 10 bases fitting TRBD1. V shed 1 base, J shed 8 bases, and the junction held 7 bases outside the gene matches. CDR1 is SGHDN and CDR2 is FVKESK in the germline V gene. The CDR3 length is 16 residues. The chain's CDR3 is CASSQGPGTGAEKLFF. The DNA of the CDR3 is TGTGCCAGCAGCCAAGGTCCCGGGACAGGGGCGGAAAAACTGTTTTTT.